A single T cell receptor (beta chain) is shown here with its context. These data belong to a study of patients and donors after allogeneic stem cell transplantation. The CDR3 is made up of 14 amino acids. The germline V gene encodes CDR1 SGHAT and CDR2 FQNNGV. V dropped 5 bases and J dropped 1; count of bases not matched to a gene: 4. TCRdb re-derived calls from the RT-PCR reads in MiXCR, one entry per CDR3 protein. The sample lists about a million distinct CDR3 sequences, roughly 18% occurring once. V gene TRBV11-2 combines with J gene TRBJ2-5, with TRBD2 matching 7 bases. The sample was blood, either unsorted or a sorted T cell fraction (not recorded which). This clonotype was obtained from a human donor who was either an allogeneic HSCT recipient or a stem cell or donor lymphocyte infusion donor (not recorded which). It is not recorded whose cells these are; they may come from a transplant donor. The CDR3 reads CASSRLASQETQYF. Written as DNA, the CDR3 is TGTGCCAGCAGCAGACTAGCTTCCCAAGAGACCCAGTACTTC.